The clone carrying this TCR beta chain was picked up many times. Antigen: not known. V was trimmed by 0 bases and J by 3 bases, leaving 7 bases between them. The CDR3 is made up of 14 amino acids. The germline V gene has CDR1 SGHRS and CDR2 YFSETQ. The data stem from a study of HIV-infected patients and healthy controls. Follow-up blood was drawn about 14 weeks, roughly three months, after antiretroviral therapy began. No cell fractionation was done, so the repertoire covers all unsorted peripheral blood T cells. People with immunomodulatory therapy, recent vaccination or treatment interruptions were not enrolled. The study's findings and limits: In healthy controls, MAIT alpha CDR3s were common; in HIV+ repertoires, severely depleted.

cDNA was made from approximately 500 ng RNA using alpha and beta constant primers. Alpha and beta chain libraries were made separately by chain-specific third strand synthesis with multiplexing indices. TCRdb analysed the 5' RACE reads with MiXCR anew, one entry per CDR3 protein. In the table there are 5,500 or so distinct CDR3 sequences, roughly 8% of which are singletons. This specimen consisted of blood, obtained during antiretroviral therapy. V gene TRBV5-1 combines with J gene TRBJ1-3; D is perhaps TRBD1 (5 bases). This sequence was found in an adult with HIV infection. This CDR3 reads CASSLAGYGNTIYF. CDR3 sequence (DNA): TGCGCCAGCAGCTTGGCAGGGTATGGAAACACCATATATTTT.